The 30 T cell receptor beta chains below come from one sample, sequenced in a study of identical twins. TCRdb ran MiXCR on the 5' RACE reads and lists one entry per CDR3 protein. The sample records a few hundred thousand distinct CDR3 sequences, about 9% being singletons. Material: naive T cells sorted from blood. The receptors were gathered from a woman in her 50s in good health.

The rearrangement uses TRBV29-1 and TRBJ1-2; no clear D. The length of the CDR3 is 13 residues. The V gene lost 3 bases and the J gene lost 4 bases, with 12 bases spanning the gap. CDR1 is SQVTM and CDR2 is ANQGSEA in the germline V gene. CDR3 nucleotides: TGCAGCGTTGACGGCCGGGGAAGCTATGGCTACACCTTC. Translated, it gives CSVDGRGSYGYTF.

This clonotype was seen once. The genes are TRBV9 and TRBJ2-1, with unresolved D. Trimming cost V 0 bases and J 5 bases, with 12 bases left between them. This CDR3 is 15 amino acids long. Germline CDR1 and CDR2: SGDLS and YYNGEE. CDR3 in amino acids: CASSVGLERHNEQFF. CDR3 coding DNA: TGTGCCAGCAGCGTAGGGCTAGAGAGGCACAATGAGCAGTTCTTC.

This clonotype was seen repeatedly, ten times or more. The rearrangement joins TRBV15 to TRBJ2-2; the D is unclear. Germline values: CDR1 LNHNV, CDR2 YYDKDF (reference sequence). Trimming pared 0 bases from V and 6 bases from J, leaving 5 bases between. This CDR3 is built from 13 residues. CDR3 nucleotides: TGTGCCACCAGCAGAGATTGGGCCGGGGAGCTGTTTTTT. It codes for CATSRDWAGELFF. The variable domain in full, with the rest retrieved from reference TRBV15 and TRBJ2-2, is DAMVIQNPRYQVTQFGKPVTLSCSQTLNHNVMYWYQQKSSQAPKLLFHYYDKDFNNEADTPDNFQSRRPNTSFCFLDIRSPGLGDTAMYLCATSRDWAGELFFGEGSRLTVL.

This clonotype was found a few times. This chain links TRBV12-3 or TRBV12-4 with TRBJ1-1; maybe TRBD1 (5 bases). CDR3 length: 13 amino acids. The V end lost 5 bases, the J end lost 1 base, and 8 bases lay between the germline ends. The CDR3 nucleotides are TGTGCCAGCAGTGACAGCAGGAACACTGAAGCTTTCTTT. It encodes CASSDSRNTEAFF.

This clonotype has only a few counts. The gene calls are TRBV6-5 and TRBJ2-7; tentatively, D is TRBD2 (6 bases). Per germline, CDR1 MNHEY and CDR2 SVGAGI. The CDR3 consists of 20 residues. The V end lost 6 bases, the J end lost 0 bases, and 30 bases lay between the germline ends. CDR3 sequence: CASSSMGLPVSRFTSYEQYF. CDR3 DNA: TGTGCCAGCAGCAGCATGGGACTTCCCGTTTCCCGCTTTACCTCCTACGAGCAGTACTTC.

V gene TRBV10-3 combines with J gene TRBJ1-5, with TRBD1 matching 7 bases. The CDR3 sequence is 16 residues long. The V gene end was trimmed by 3 bases and the J gene end by 4 bases; junction bases not matched to a gene: 9. Germline CDR1 and CDR2: ENHRY and SYGVKD. This chain's CDR3 is CAISESRDRTNQPQHF. Here the CDR3 DNA reads TGTGCCATCAGTGAAAGTAGGGACAGAACTAATCAGCCCCAGCATTTT.

This clonotype was detected only a few times. The chain joins TRBV24-1 to TRBJ2-1; perhaps TRBD2 as D (6 bases). Germline-derived CDR1 and CDR2 are KGHDR and SFDVKD. The germline V and J ends were trimmed by 2 bases and 6 bases, with 16 bases remaining between them. The CDR3 contains 16 residues. CDR3 in amino acids: CATSDSGGIGGNEQFF. The DNA for the CDR3 is TGTGCCACCAGTGATTCGGGTGGGATCGGGGGCAATGAGCAGTTCTTC.

This clonotype occurred a few times. The rearrangement links TRBV4-2 to TRBJ2-1, with 10 bases that match TRBD2. Germline trimming cut 6 bases from V and 4 bases from J; bases unmatched to any gene: 6. Germline CDR1 is LGHNA and CDR2 is YNFKEQ. This CDR3 has 15 residues. CDR3 DNA sequence: TGTGCCAGCAGTCCCGGGACTAGCGTTTACAATGAGCAGTTCTTC. Amino acids: CASSPGTSVYNEQFF.

The chain links TRBV29-1 to TRBJ2-1; TRBD2 aligns across 15 bases. With 1 base clipped from V and 3 bases from J, the junction kept 7 bases outside the gene matches. The CDR3 length is 18 residues. Germline V lookup: CDR1 SQVTM, CDR2 ANQGSEA. CDR3 nucleotides: TGCAGCGTTGAAGGGTGGACTAGCGGGAGGGCCGTCTACAATGAGCAGTTCTTC. Its translation: CSVEGWTSGRAVYNEQFF.

This clonotype was observed many times. CDR3 region: CASSRYGLSGNTIYF. CDR3 coding DNA: TGCGCCAGCAGCCGCTATGGGCTCTCTGGAAACACCATATATTTT. The rearrangement joins TRBV4-1 to TRBJ1-3; D remains ambiguous. CDR1 is MGHRA, CDR2 YSYEKL, per germline. Trimming cost V 4 bases and J 0 bases, with 10 bases left between them. The CDR3 covers 15 residues.

V and J are TRBV12-3 or TRBV12-4 and TRBJ2-2, with 8 bases that match TRBD2. Unmatched junction bases numbered 4, after V lost 5 bases and J lost 5 bases. The CDR3 has 14 amino acids. The DNA of the CDR3 is TGTGCCAGCAGTCAACGGGGGGGGACCGGGGAGCTGTTTTTT. Residues: CASSQRGGTGELFF.

This clonotype was seen at least ten times. This chain links TRBV20-1 with TRBJ2-5; 7 positions match TRBD1. Germline-derived CDR1 and CDR2 are DFQATT and SNEGSKA (reference sequence). The V and J ends lost 6 bases and 5 bases, in that order; junction bases with no gene match: 3. The CDR3 extends over 11 amino acids. The CDR3 DNA reads TGCAGTGCCCCCAGGGGGGAGACCCAGTACTTC. Its protein product is CSAPRGETQYF.

The chain is built from TRBV19 and TRBJ2-2; weak D call: TRBD1 (6 bases). Deletions cut 6 bases from V and 7 bases from J, with 18 bases between. CDR3 length equals 15 residues. Germline-derived CDR1 and CDR2 are LNHDA and SQIVND (reference sequence). CDR3 region: CASRSVGRGGGELFF. The CDR3 bases are TGTGCCAGTAGAAGCGTGGGTCGAGGGGGCGGGGAGCTGTTTTTT. Full variable domain (missing parts from reference TRBV19 and TRBJ2-2): DGGITQSPKYLFRKEGQNVTLSCEQNLNHDAMYWYRQDPGQGLRLIYYSQIVNDFQKGDIAEGYSVSREKKESFPLTVTSAQKNPTAFYLCASRSVGRGGGELFFGEGSRLTVL.

The sample holds a few counts of this clonotype. This chain joins TRBV30 and TRBJ2-7, with D perhaps matching TRBD2 (6 bases). CDR1 is GTSNPN and CDR2 is SVGIG in the germline V gene (reference sequence). The germline V and J ends were trimmed by 1 base and 0 bases, with 16 bases remaining between them. The CDR3 sequence is 16 residues long. The CDR3 loop reads CAWSGAPGTASYEQYF. The CDR3 DNA sequence: TGTGCCTGGAGTGGAGCGCCCGGGACTGCCTCCTACGAGCAGTACTTC.

J is TRBJ1-2 and V is TRBV5-1, with 9 bases that match TRBD1. The V segment lost 1 base and the J segment 4 bases; nucleotides outside the gene matches: 8. CDR1 is SGHRS, CDR2 YFSETQ, per germline. The CDR3 contains 16 residues. The CDR3 DNA sequence: TGCGCCAGCAGCTTGCGCCGGACAGGGGATTCCTATGGCTACACCTTC. It encodes CASSLRRTGDSYGYTF. Full variable domain (outside the CDR3, taken from reference TRBV5-1 and TRBJ1-2): KAGVTQTPRYLIKTRGQQVTLSCSPISGHRSVSWYQQTPGQGLQFLFEYFSETQRNKGNFPGRFSGRQFSNSRSEMNVSTLELGDSALYLCASSLRRTGDSYGYTFGSGTRLTVV.

This clonotype has more than one count but fewer than ten. The chain links TRBV7-9 to TRBJ2-1, with 8 bases aligning to TRBD2. Germline V gives CDR1 SEHNR, CDR2 FQNEAQ (reference sequence). The CDR3 has 12 amino acids. V lost 3 bases and J lost 15; bases outside the gene matches: 7. The CDR3 spells CASSFRGLERFF. The CDR3 bases are TGTGCCAGCAGCTTTAGGGGACTAGAAAGGTTCTTC. The variable domain in full, completed from reference TRBV7-9 and TRBJ2-1, reads DTGVSQNPRHKITKRGQNVTFRCDPISEHNRLYWYRQTLGQGPEFLTYFQNEAQLEKSRLLSDRFSAERPKGSFSTLEIQRTEQGDSAMYLCASSFRGLERFFGPGTRLTVL.

This clonotype was picked up a small number of times. The chain joins TRBV28 to TRBJ2-1; TRBD2 aligns across 10 bases. CDR1 and CDR2 (germline): MDHEN, SYDVKM. The length of the CDR3 is 14 residues. Trimming at V came to 6 bases and at J to 5 bases, leaving 4 bases not matched to a gene. CDR3 in DNA: TGTGCCAGCAGATCTAGCGGGGGTAACAATGAGCAGTTCTTC. Its protein product is CASRSSGGNNEQFF.

This clonotype has just a few counts. CDR3 coding DNA: TGTGCCACCAGCGAGGAAGGACAGCTCCAAGAGACCCAGTACTTC. Encoded protein: CATSEEGQLQETQYF. The chain has TRBV15 and TRBJ2-5, with a tentative D call TRBD1 (6 bases). Per germline, CDR1 LNHNV and CDR2 YYDKDF (reference sequence). Trimming took 5 bases from V and 1 from J, leaving 14 bases between them. The CDR3 has 15 residues.

The chain couples TRBV19 to TRBJ2-7; 16 bases are a match to TRBD2. The V gene end was trimmed by 3 bases and the J gene end by 5 bases; junction bases not matched to a gene: 4. Germline V gives CDR1 LNHDA, CDR2 SQIVND (reference sequence). The CDR3 has 16 residues. CDR3: CASSMGLAGGPNEQYF. The CDR3 DNA is TGTGCCAGTAGTATGGGACTAGCGGGAGGGCCAAACGAGCAGTACTTC.

In this sample, this clonotype turned up many times. V usage is TRBV5-1 and J usage is TRBJ1-1; D not certain. Germline assignment: CDR1 SGHRS and CDR2 YFSETQ. The CDR3 has 13 residues. Trimming stripped 2 bases from V and 3 bases from J, with 8 bases between. CDR3: CASSFISDTEAFF. The CDR3 nucleotides are TGCGCCAGCAGCTTCATAAGTGACACTGAAGCTTTCTTT.

The table lists this clonotype with a few counts. V is TRBV29-1 and J is TRBJ2-5; 8 nucleotides match TRBD1. This CDR3 is 12 amino acids long. Per germline, CDR1 SQVTM and CDR2 ANQGSEA. V was pared by 6 bases and J by 4 bases, with 4 bases of the junction left unmatched. The CDR3 reads CSVAGGSETQYF. CDR3 DNA sequence: TGCAGCGTCGCAGGGGGCTCAGAGACCCAGTACTTC.

This clonotype was picked up a small number of times. The gene calls are TRBV29-1 and TRBJ1-2; 9 bases are a match to TRBD1. The CDR3 loop spans 15 amino acids. Per the germline V gene, CDR1 is SQVTM and CDR2 is ANQGSEA. With 1 base clipped from V and 8 bases from J, the junction kept 11 bases outside the gene matches. CDR3 amino acids: CSVEGPGQGSLGYTF. The CDR3 coding sequence is TGCAGCGTTGAAGGCCCCGGACAGGGGAGTTTGGGCTACACCTTC. Drawing the rest from reference TRBV29-1 and TRBJ1-2, the complete variable domain is SAVISQKPSRDICQRGTSLTIQCQVDSQVTMMFWYRQQPGQSLTLIATANQGSEATYESGFVIDKFPISRPNLTFSTLTVSNMSPEDSSIYLCSVEGPGQGSLGYTFGSGTRLTVV.

This clonotype occurred many times. This chain connects TRBV12-3 or TRBV12-4 to TRBJ2-1, with no clear D. The V gene lost 6 bases and the J gene lost 8 bases, with 14 bases spanning the gap. This CDR3 contains 13 residues. The CDR3 region is CASRTWVFDEQFF. CDR3 coding DNA: TGTGCCAGCAGAACATGGGTTTTCGATGAGCAGTTCTTC.

This clonotype was seen only a few times. V usage is TRBV6-1 and J usage is TRBJ2-7; unclear D gene. The CDR3 extends over 13 amino acids. Germline V CDR1 and CDR2: MNHNS, SASEGT. The germline V and J ends were trimmed by 4 bases and 2 bases, with 9 bases remaining between them. The CDR3 region has the DNA TGTGCCAGCAGTGTAGACTTTACCTACGAGCAGTACTTC. Its protein product is CASSVDFTYEQYF.

The V and J genes are TRBV2 and TRBJ2-3; 8 bases align to TRBD2. Germline assignment: CDR1 SNHLY and CDR2 FYNNEI. This CDR3 has 14 amino acids. V shed 10 bases and J 1 base; nucleotides not matched to a gene: 7. The CDR3 region has the DNA TGTGCCATCCCGGGACTAGTTGGCACAGATACGCAGTATTTT. The encoded protein is CAIPGLVGTDTQYF.

The V gene is TRBV20-1, the J gene TRBJ2-1; D is ambiguous. There are 12 residues in the CDR3. Between the trimmed V and J ends, which lost 0 bases and 9 bases, there was a span of 9 bases. Germline V gene data show CDR1 as DFQATT and CDR2 as SNEGSKA (reference sequence). The CDR3 nucleotides are TGCAGTGCTAGAGATCCCCACGGTGAGCAGTTCTTC. This gives the protein CSARDPHGEQFF.

This clonotype was counted only a few times. The rearrangement links TRBV9 to TRBJ2-1, with 9 bases lining up with TRBD1. CDR1 is SGDLS, CDR2 YYNGEE, per germline. Trimming at V came to 1 base and at J to 7 bases, leaving 9 bases not matched to a gene. The CDR3 is 16 amino acids. In DNA, the CDR3 is TGTGCCAGCAGCGTACCGGGACAGGGAGCAGGGAATGAGCAGTTCTTC. Protein sequence: CASSVPGQGAGNEQFF.

This clonotype came up many times. The chain has TRBV10-3 and TRBJ2-3, with D possibly being TRBD2 (5 bases). In germline, CDR1 is ENHRY, CDR2 SYGVKD. The CDR3 is made up of 14 amino acids. V dropped 0 bases and J dropped 8 bases, with 12 bases sitting between them. This chain's CDR3 is CAISESADLGTQYF. DNA of the CDR3: TGTGCCATCAGTGAGTCAGCGGACCTTGGTACGCAGTATTTT.

This clonotype occurred a few times. V gene TRBV12-3 or TRBV12-4 combines with J gene TRBJ2-5, with 9 bases lining up with TRBD2. This CDR3 has 17 residues. The V segment lost 4 bases and the J segment 5 bases; nucleotides outside the gene matches: 14. CDR3 region: CASSWLAGSRVGETQYF. CDR3 in DNA: TGTGCCAGCAGTTGGCTAGCGGGATCTCGGGTTGGGGAGACCCAGTACTTC.

The table lists this clonotype with a few counts. This rearrangement joins TRBV27 to TRBJ2-2, with 7 bases that match TRBD1. CDR1 is MNHEY, CDR2 SMNVEV, per germline (reference sequence). The CDR3 runs 13 residues. Germline trimming cut 8 bases from V and 4 bases from J; bases unmatched to any gene: 4. CDR3 sequence reads: CASRYRGTGELFF. CDR3 DNA sequence: TGTGCCAGCCGTTACAGGGGCACCGGGGAGCTGTTTTTT.